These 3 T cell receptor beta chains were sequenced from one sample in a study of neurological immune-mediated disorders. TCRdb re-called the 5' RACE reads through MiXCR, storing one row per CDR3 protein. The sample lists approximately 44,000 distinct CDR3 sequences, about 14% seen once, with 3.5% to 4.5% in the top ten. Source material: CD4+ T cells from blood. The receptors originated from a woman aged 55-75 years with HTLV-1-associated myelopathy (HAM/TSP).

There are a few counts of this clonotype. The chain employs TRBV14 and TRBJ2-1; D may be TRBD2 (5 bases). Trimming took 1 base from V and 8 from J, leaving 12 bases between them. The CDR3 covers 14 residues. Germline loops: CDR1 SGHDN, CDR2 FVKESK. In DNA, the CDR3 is TGTGCCAGCAGCCAAGTAACCGGGAAGGATGAGCAGTTCTTC. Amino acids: CASSQVTGKDEQFF.

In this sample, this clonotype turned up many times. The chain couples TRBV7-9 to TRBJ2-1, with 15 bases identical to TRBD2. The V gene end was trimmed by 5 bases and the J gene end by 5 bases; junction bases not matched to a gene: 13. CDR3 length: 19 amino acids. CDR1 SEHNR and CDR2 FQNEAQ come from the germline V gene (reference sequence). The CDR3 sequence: CASSPHGLAGGRDHNEQFF. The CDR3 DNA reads TGTGCCAGCAGCCCCCACGGACTAGCGGGGGGGCGGGACCACAATGAGCAGTTCTTC.

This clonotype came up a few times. In DNA form, the CDR3 reads TGTGCCAGCAGTTTATTACAGGGGGCAGATACGCAGTATTTT. This sequence encodes CASSLLQGADTQYF. This chain uses TRBV12-3 or TRBV12-4 with TRBJ2-3, with 8 bases that match TRBD1. The CDR3 sequence is 14 residues long. The trim removed 2 bases at V and 4 bases at J, leaving 2 bases unmatched.